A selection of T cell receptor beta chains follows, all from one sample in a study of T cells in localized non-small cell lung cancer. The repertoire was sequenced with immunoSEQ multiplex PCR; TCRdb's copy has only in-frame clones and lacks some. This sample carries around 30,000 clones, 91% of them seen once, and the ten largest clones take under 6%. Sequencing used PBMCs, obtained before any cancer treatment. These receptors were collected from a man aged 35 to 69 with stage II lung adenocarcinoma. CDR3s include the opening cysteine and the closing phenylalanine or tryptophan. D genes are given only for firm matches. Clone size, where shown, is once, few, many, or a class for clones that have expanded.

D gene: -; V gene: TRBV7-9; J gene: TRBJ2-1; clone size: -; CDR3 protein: CASSTLGHSAEQFF; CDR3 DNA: TGTGCCAGCAGCACCCTCGGGCACTCGGCTGAGCAGTTCTTC
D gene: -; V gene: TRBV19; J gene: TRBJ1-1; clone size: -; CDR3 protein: CATRASTLANTEAFF; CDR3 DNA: TGTGCCACCCGGGCCTCTACCCTTGCGAACACTGAAGCTTTCTTT
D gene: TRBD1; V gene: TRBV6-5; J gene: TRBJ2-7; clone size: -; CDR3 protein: CASSSPGTGNYEQYF; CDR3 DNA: TGTGCCAGCAGTTCACCCGGGACAGGGAACTACGAGCAGTACTTC
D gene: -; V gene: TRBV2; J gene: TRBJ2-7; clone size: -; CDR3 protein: CASLGRVYEQYF; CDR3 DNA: TGTGCCAGCCTTGGCAGGGTCTACGAGCAGTACTTC
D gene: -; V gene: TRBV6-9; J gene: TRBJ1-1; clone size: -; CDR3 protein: CASTKDKGREAFF; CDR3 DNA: TGTGCCAGCACCAAAGATAAGGGACGGGAAGCTTTCTTT
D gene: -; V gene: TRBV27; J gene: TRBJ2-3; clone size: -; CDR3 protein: CASSLVPSSDTQYF; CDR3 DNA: TGTGCCAGCAGTTTAGTTCCTAGTTCAGATACGCAGTATTTT
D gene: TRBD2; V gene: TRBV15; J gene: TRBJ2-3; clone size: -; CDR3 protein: CATSRVGLAVADTQYF; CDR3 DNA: TGTGCCACCAGCAGAGTTGGTCTAGCGGTCGCAGATACGCAGTATTTT
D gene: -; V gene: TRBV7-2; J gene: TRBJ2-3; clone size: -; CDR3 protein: CASSVDYTDTQYF; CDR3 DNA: TGTGCCAGCAGCGTAGACTACACAGATACGCAGTATTTT
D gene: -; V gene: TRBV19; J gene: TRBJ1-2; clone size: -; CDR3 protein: CASTVPLGAYGYTF; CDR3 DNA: TGTGCCAGTACCGTACCACTGGGGGCCTATGGCTACACCTTC
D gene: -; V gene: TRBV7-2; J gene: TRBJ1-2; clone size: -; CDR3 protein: CASSLAREARMGGYTF; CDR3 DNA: TGTGCCAGCAGCTTAGCGCGGGAAGCCCGAATGGGGGGCTACACCTTC
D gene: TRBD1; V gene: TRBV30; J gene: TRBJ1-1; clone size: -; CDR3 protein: CACRTGYTEAFF; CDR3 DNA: TGTGCCTGTCGGACAGGATACACTGAAGCTTTCTTT
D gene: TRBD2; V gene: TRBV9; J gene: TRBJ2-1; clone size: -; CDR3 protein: CASSGRLARNEQFF; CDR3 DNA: TGTGCCAGCAGCGGGCGACTAGCGAGAAATGAGCAGTTCTTC
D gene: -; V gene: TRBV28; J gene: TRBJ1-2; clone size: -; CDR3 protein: CASSFTILASVGGYTF; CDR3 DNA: TGTGCCAGCAGTTTTACGATTCTGGCGTCAGTGGGGGGCTACACCTTC
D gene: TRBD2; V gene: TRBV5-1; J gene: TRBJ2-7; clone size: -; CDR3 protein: CASSLAQAGGRHEQYF; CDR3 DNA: TGCGCCAGCAGCTTGGCTCAAGCGGGGGGGCGCCACGAGCAGTACTTC
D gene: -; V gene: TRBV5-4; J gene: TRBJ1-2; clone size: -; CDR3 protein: CASSWTGPIGYTF; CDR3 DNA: TGTGCCAGCAGCTGGACCGGACCTATTGGCTACACCTTC
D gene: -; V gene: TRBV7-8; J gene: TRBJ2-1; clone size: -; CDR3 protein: CASSLQGPGSYNEQFF; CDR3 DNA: TGTGCCAGCAGCTTACAGGGGCCGGGCTCCTACAATGAGCAGTTCTTC
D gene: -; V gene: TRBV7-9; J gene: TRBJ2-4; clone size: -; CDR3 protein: CASSLSIAKNIQYF; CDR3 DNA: TGTGCCAGCAGCTTATCCATAGCCAAAAACATTCAGTACTTC
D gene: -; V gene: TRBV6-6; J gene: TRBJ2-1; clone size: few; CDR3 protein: CASSYLLGGSDEQFF; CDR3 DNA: TGTGCCAGCAGTTACCTACTAGGAGGTTCCGATGAGCAGTTCTTC
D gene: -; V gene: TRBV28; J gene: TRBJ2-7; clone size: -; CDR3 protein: CASSSRRDHDYEQYF; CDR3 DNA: TGTGCCAGCAGCTCTCGACGGGACCACGACTACGAGCAGTACTTC
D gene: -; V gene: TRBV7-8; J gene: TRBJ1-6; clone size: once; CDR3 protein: CASSFGTGDSPLHF; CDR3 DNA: TGTGCCAGCAGCTTCGGGACCGGGGATTCACCCCTCCACTTT
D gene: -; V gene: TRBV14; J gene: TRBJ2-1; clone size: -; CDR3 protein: CASSQFGSNGEQFF; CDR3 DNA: TGTGCCAGCAGCCAGTTTGGGAGCAATGGTGAGCAGTTCTTC
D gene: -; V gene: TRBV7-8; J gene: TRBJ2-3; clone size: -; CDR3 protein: CASVGTSSSTDTQYF; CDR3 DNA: TGTGCCAGCGTGGGGACTTCTTCTAGCACAGATACGCAGTATTTT
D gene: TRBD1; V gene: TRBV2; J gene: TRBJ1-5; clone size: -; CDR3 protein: CASTRDRVGSNQPQHF; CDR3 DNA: TGTGCCAGCACCCGAGACAGGGTGGGTAGCAATCAGCCCCAGCATTTT
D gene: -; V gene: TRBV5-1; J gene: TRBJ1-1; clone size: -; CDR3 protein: CASSRDFPNTEAFF; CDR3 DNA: TGCGCCAGCAGCCGGGACTTCCCGAACACTGAAGCTTTCTTT
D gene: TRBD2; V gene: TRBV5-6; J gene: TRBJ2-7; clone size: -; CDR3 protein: CASSSWGGLGGEQYF; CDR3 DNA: TGTGCCAGCAGCTCCTGGGGGGGACTAGGAGGCGAGCAGTACTTC
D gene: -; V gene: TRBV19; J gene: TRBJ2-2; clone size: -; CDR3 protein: CASPGRNTGELFF; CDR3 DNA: TGTGCCAGCCCGGGAAGGAACACCGGGGAGCTGTTTTTT
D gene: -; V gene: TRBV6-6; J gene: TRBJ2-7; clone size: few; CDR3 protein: CASSYSGPANEQYF; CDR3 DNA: TGTGCCAGCAGTTACTCCGGCCCAGCCAACGAGCAGTACTTC
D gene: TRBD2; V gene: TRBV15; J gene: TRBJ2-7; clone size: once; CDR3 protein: CATSRDRTSGGYEQYF; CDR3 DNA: TGTGCCACCAGCAGAGATAGGACTAGCGGTGGATACGAGCAGTACTTC
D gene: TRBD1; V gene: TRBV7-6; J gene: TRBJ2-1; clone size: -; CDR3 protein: CASSLGTGPEQFF; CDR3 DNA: TGTGCCAGCAGCTTAGGGACAGGGCCTGAGCAGTTCTTC
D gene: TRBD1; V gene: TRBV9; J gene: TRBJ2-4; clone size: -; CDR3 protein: CASSVDPGQAESAKNIQYF; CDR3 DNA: TGTGCCAGCAGCGTAGATCCCGGACAGGCCGAGTCCGCCAAAAACATTCAGTACTTC
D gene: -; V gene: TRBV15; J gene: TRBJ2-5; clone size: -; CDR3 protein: CATSMITGGGQETQYF; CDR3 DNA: TGTGCCACCAGCATGATTACCGGAGGTGGTCAAGAGACCCAGTACTTC
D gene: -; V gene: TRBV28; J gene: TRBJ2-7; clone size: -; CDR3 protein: CASNSAGRSYEQYF; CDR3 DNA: TGTGCCAGCAACTCTGCGGGCCGATCCTACGAGCAGTACTTC
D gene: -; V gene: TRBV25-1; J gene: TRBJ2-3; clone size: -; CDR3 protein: CASSPRGYTDTQYF; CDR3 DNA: TGTGCCAGCAGTCCCCGGGGATACACAGATACGCAGTATTTT
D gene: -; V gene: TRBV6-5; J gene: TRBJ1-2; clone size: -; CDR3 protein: CAAQQGLGYTF; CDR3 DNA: TGTGCCGCACAACAGGGTCTTGGCTACACCTTC
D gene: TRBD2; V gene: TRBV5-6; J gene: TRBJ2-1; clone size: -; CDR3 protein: CASSLPRTSGRYEQFF; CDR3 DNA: TGTGCCAGCAGCTTGCCCCGGACTAGCGGGAGATATGAGCAGTTCTTC
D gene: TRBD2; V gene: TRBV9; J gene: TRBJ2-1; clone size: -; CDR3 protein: CASSVVDPAGVNEQFF; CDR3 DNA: TGTGCCAGCAGCGTAGTAGATCCAGCGGGAGTAAATGAGCAGTTCTTC
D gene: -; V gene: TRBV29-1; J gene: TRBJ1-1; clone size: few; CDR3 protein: CSVARGPRAFF; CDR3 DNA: TGCAGCGTTGCCAGGGGACCTCGGGCTTTCTTT
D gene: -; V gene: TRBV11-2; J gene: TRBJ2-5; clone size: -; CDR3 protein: CASTTLGGAQETQYF; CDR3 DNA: TGTGCCAGCACCACCCTCGGTGGGGCGCAAGAGACCCAGTACTTC
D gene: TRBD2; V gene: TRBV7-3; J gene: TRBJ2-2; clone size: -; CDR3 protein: CASSPSGTSGTNTGELFF; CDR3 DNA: TGTGCCAGCAGCCCATCCGGGACTAGCGGGACCAACACCGGGGAGCTGTTTTTT
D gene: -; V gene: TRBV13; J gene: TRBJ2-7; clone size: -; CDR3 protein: CASSLGTGPYEQYF; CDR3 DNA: TGTGCCAGCAGCTTAGGGACTGGTCCCTACGAGCAGTACTTC
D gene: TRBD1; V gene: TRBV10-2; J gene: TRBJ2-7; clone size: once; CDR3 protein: CASSPGQGANHEQYF; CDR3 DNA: TGCGCCAGCAGTCCCGGACAGGGGGCGAACCACGAGCAGTACTTC
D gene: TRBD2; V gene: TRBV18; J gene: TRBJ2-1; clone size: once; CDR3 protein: CASSPSSGGNEQFF; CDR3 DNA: TGTGCCAGCTCACCATCCAGCGGGGGCAATGAGCAGTTCTTC
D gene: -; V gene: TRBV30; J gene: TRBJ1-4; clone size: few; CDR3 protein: CAWSSGTNEKLFF; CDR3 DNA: TGTGCCTGGAGCAGTGGAACTAATGAAAAACTGTTTTTT